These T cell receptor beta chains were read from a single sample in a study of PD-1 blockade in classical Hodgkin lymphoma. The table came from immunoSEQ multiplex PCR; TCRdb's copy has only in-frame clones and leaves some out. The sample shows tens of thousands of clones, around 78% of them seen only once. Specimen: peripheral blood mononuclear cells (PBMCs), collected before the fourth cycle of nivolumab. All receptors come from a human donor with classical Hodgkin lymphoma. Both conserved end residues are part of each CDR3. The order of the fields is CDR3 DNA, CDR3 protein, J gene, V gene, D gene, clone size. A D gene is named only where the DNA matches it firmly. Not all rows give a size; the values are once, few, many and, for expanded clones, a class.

TGTGCCAGCTCACCAGGGACAGGGATGACCTACGAGCAGTACTTC,CASSPGTGMTYEQYF,TRBJ2-7,TRBV18,TRBD1,few
TGTGCCAGCAGCTTGGGCGCAGGGACTGGCTACACCTTC,CASSLGAGTGYTF,TRBJ1-2,TRBV5-4,.,.
TGTGCCAGTGCCCCGCCCAGGGGGATATCCTACGAGCAGTACTTC,CASAPPRGISYEQYF,TRBJ2-7,TRBV19,TRBD1,once
TGTGCCAGCAGAGGGGAGCGGGGCACTGAAGCTTTCTTT,CASRGERGTEAFF,TRBJ1-1,TRBV2,.,.
TGTGCCAGTAGTATAGATTGGGTTCGCGGGGAGCTGTTTTTT,CASSIDWVRGELFF,TRBJ2-2,TRBV19,.,.
TGTGCCAGCAGCCAAGACAGGGTATCTGGCTACACCTTC,CASSQDRVSGYTF,TRBJ1-2,TRBV4-2,.,.
TGTGCCAGCACCGCAGACAGGACTAGCGGGAGATTTTTCACCGGGGAGCTGTTTTTT,CASTADRTSGRFFTGELFF,TRBJ2-2,TRBV7-8,TRBD2,.
TGTGCCAGCAGCTTAAGGCTTCCAGGGGGCGGCACTGAAGCTTTCTTT,CASSLRLPGGGTEAFF,TRBJ1-1,TRBV5-6,TRBD1,once
TGCGCCAGCAGTGAGGGACAGACTAATGAAAAACTGTTTTTT,CASSEGQTNEKLFF,TRBJ1-4,TRBV10-1,.,.
TGTGCCAGCAGCTTAAGACCCTCCGGGACAGAAAATGAAAAACTGTTTTTT,CASSLRPSGTENEKLFF,TRBJ1-4,TRBV7-6,TRBD1,.
TGTGCCAGCTCACCACCGAGATCAGGAGGCAGGGAGCTGTTTTTT,CASSPPRSGGRELFF,TRBJ2-2,TRBV18,.,.
TGTGCCAGCTCCCTGGCGGGAGGGCCAGGGGAGCAGTACTTC,CASSLAGGPGEQYF,TRBJ2-7,TRBV18,TRBD2,.
TGTGCCAGCAGCTTAGTTCCAGCGGGAACGGGGGAGACCCAGTACTTC,CASSLVPAGTGETQYF,TRBJ2-5,TRBV7-2,TRBD2,.
TGTGCCAGTACCTTAGGTACCACAGATACGCAGTATTTT,CASTLGTTDTQYF,TRBJ2-3,TRBV10-3,.,.
TGTGCCAGCAGCCAAGATCGGTGGACTAGCGGGAGAATTGTGAACGGGGAGCTGTTTTTT,CASSQDRWTSGRIVNGELFF,TRBJ2-2,TRBV4-2,TRBD2,.
TGTGCCAGCAGCTTAACGTGGACAGGGGTCTCCCACCCGAACACTGAAGCTTTCTTT,CASSLTWTGVSHPNTEAFF,TRBJ1-1,TRBV7-3,TRBD1,.
TGTGCCAGCAGCCGGCAGGGGACGAGCGGAAACACCATATATTTT,CASSRQGTSGNTIYF,TRBJ1-3,TRBV7-9,.,.
TGCGCCAGCAGCCAAGACGGGGGACCTTACGAGCAGTACTTC,CASSQDGGPYEQYF,TRBJ2-7,TRBV4-3,.,.
TGCGCCAGCAGCTTGGACCCACTAGACCCCCCCGAGCAGTACTTC,CASSLDPLDPPEQYF,TRBJ2-7,TRBV5-1,.,.
TGTGCCTGGAGTGACGGGACACCTTTCGAGCAGTACTTC,CAWSDGTPFEQYF,TRBJ2-7,TRBV30,.,once
TGTGCCAGCAGTGAATTAGGCGCAGGGACGTCCTACGAGCAGTACTTC,CASSELGAGTSYEQYF,TRBJ2-7,TRBV25-1,.,.
TGTGCCAGCTCACCATTAACGGGGCAAGAGACCCAGTACTTC,CASSPLTGQETQYF,TRBJ2-5,TRBV18,.,.
TGTGCCAGCAGCGCAGGGCCACCGGGGTATGGCTACACCTTC,CASSAGPPGYGYTF,TRBJ1-2,TRBV25-1,.,few
TGTGCCAGCAGCTATGGGATGGCTGAGCAGTACTTC,CASSYGMAEQYF,TRBJ2-7,TRBV7-2,.,.
TGTGCCAGCAGCTTAGATGTGGTCAGGGGCCGCGAGCAGTACTTC,CASSLDVVRGREQYF,TRBJ2-7,TRBV11-2,.,.
TGCGCCAGCAGCCTCCCAGGGATGAGTGGCTACACCTTC,CASSLPGMSGYTF,TRBJ1-2,TRBV5-1,.,.
TGTGCCAGTTGGAGGGGCAGGAGGCATAATGAGCAGTTCTTC,CASWRGRRHNEQFF,TRBJ2-1,TRBV19,.,.
TGTGCCAGCAGCCTGGGGCAGGGGTACCGATCACCCCTCCACTTT,CASSLGQGYRSPLHF,TRBJ1-6,TRBV7-2,.,.
TGTGCCATCGGGGGTGGCAATCAGCCCCAGCATTTT,CAIGGGNQPQHF,TRBJ1-5,TRBV6-1,.,few
TGTGCCAGCAGCTTGGGAGGAGCCTCTACATACGAGCAGTACTTC,CASSLGGASTYEQYF,TRBJ2-7,TRBV7-6,.,.
TGTGCCAGCAGCTTGCGGGGGGCAACTAATGAAAAACTGTTTTTT,CASSLRGATNEKLFF,TRBJ1-4,TRBV5-8,.,.
TGTGCCAGCAGCTTAGTACAGGGGGTCTCCCCCGAAGCTTTCTTT,CASSLVQGVSPEAFF,TRBJ1-1,TRBV7-8,TRBD1,.
TGCGCCAGCAGCTTGGACAAAGCTAGCACAGATACGCAGTATTTT,CASSLDKASTDTQYF,TRBJ2-3,TRBV5-1,.,.
TGTGCCAGCAGTTTAGTTAGGGGCCACTCTGGAAACACCATATATTTT,CASSLVRGHSGNTIYF,TRBJ1-3,TRBV28,.,.
TGTGCCAGCAGCTTAGGGCAGGTCTTATACAATGAGCAGTTCTTC,CASSLGQVLYNEQFF,TRBJ2-1,TRBV11-1,.,.
TGTGCCAGCAGTGAATATATTTATTTCCCCCTAAAGAATGAAAAACTGTTTTTT,CASSEYIYFPLKNEKLFF,TRBJ1-4,TRBV25-1,.,.
TGTGCCACCAAGGTTGACAGGGCTAGCAATCAGCCCCAGCATTTT,CATKVDRASNQPQHF,TRBJ1-5,TRBV15,TRBD1,.
TGTGCCAGCAGCGTAAAGGGACCCTACGAGCAGTACTTC,CASSVKGPYEQYF,TRBJ2-7,TRBV9,.,.
TGTGCCAGCTCCCCCCAGGGGGGGCACATTCAGTACTTC,CASSPQGGHIQYF,TRBJ2-4,TRBV2,.,once
TGTGCCACCAGATGGAGGGGGCCTTTGGAAAAACTGTTTTTT,CATRWRGPLEKLFF,TRBJ1-4,TRBV19,TRBD1,.
TGTGCCAGCAGTGAAGTCTTCGCCCAAGAGACCCAGTACTTC,CASSEVFAQETQYF,TRBJ2-5,TRBV6-1,.,.
TGTGCCAGTAGTCCCCTGGACAGGGAAGATGAAAAACTGTTTTTT,CASSPLDREDEKLFF,TRBJ1-4,TRBV19,TRBD1,few
TGTGCCAGCAATCGAGACAGGGGTACGCAGTATTTT,CASNRDRGTQYF,TRBJ2-3,TRBV18,TRBD1,.
TGCGCCAGCAGCTTGGGACAGGGCCTTTCCTACGAGCAGTACTTC,CASSLGQGLSYEQYF,TRBJ2-7,TRBV5-1,TRBD1,once
TGTGCCAGCAGCTCTCCCCGACAGACAAACTATGGCTACACCTTC,CASSSPRQTNYGYTF,TRBJ1-2,TRBV5-4,.,.
TGTGCCTGGAGTAGTCCGGGACTAGGGGGTCGGAATGAGCAGTTCTTC,CAWSSPGLGGRNEQFF,TRBJ2-1,TRBV30,TRBD2,.
TGCGCCAGCAGCTTGACGACAGATACGCAGTATTTT,CASSLTTDTQYF,TRBJ2-3,TRBV5-1,.,few
TGTGCCAGTAGTTCGACAGGGGATAGAAACACCATATATTTT,CASSSTGDRNTIYF,TRBJ1-3,TRBV19,TRBD1,.
TGTGCCAGCAGTTTTGGACAGGGGGCCTCTTTCTCCTACGAGCAGTACTTC,CASSFGQGASFSYEQYF,TRBJ2-7,TRBV7-2,TRBD1,.
TGTGCCTGGAGTGGTTTCGGGACAGGGGCTGGAAACACCATATATTTT,CAWSGFGTGAGNTIYF,TRBJ1-3,TRBV30,TRBD1,few
TGCGCCAGCAGCTTGTCACCCAGCGGGGTTCCACCCTACGAGCAGTACTTC,CASSLSPSGVPPYEQYF,TRBJ2-7,TRBV5-1,TRBD2,few